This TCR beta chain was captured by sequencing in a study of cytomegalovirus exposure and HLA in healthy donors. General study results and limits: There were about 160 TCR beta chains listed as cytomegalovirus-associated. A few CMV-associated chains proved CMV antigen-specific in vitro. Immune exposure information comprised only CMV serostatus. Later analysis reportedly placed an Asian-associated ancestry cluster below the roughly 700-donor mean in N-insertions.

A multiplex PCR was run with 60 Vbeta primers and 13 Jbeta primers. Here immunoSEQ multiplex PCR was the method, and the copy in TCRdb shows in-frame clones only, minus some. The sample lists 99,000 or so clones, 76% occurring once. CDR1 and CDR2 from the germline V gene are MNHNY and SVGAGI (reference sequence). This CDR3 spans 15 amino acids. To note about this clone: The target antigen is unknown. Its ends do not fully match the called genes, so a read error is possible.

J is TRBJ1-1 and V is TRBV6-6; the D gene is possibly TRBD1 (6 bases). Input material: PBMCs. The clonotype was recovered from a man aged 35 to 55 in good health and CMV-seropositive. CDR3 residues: CASSYLQGKGTEAFF. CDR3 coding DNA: TGCGCCAGCAGTTATTTACAGGGTAAGGGCACTGAAGCTTTCTTT.